These 22 T cell receptor beta chains came from one sample sequenced in a study of T cells in Graves' hyperthyroidism and ophthalmopathy. It was RNA transcripts that yielded the amplified TCR beta CDR3 regions. With the HTBI primer set, the TCR CDR3 went through a first round of RT-PCR. TCRdb analysed the multiplex PCR reads with MiXCR anew, one entry per CDR3 protein. The data show fewer than 350,000 distinct CDR3 sequences, roughly 23% seen once. The source material was blood. Receptors were obtained from a woman between 45 and 60 years old with Graves' hyperthyroidism.

A note on this clonotype: A much larger clone lies one base from this, so it may be a read error. The chain combines TRBV28 with TRBJ2-7; D may be TRBD1 (6 bases). The CDR3 totals 14 residues. Germline-derived CDR1 and CDR2 are MDHEN and SYDVKM. The CDR3 is CASRRRDNVYEQCF. Here the CDR3 DNA reads TGTGCCAGCAGGCGACGGGACAATGTCTACGAGCAGTGCTTC.

The chain joins TRBV29-1 to TRBJ2-7, with D possibly matching TRBD1 (6 bases). Germline CDR1 SQVTM, CDR2 ANQGSEA. The CDR3 consists of 15 residues. V dropped 0 bases and J dropped 3 bases, with 15 bases sitting between them. The CDR3 DNA reads TGCAGCGTTGAAGATCGTGCAGGGGCCCTCTACGAGCAGTACTTC. Protein sequence: CSVEDRAGALYEQYF.

This clonotype was observed at least ten times. The rearrangement uses TRBV13 and TRBJ1-1, with D maybe TRBD1 (5 bases). CDR1 is PRHDT, CDR2 FYEKMQ, per germline (reference sequence). CDR3 length: 15 residues. V gave up 3 bases and J gave up 5 bases, with 16 bases separating them. The CDR3 DNA follows: TGTGCCAGCAGCTTCAGTCGGGGCCAAGGGACTGAAGCTTTCTTT. Protein sequence: CASSFSRGQGTEAFF.

Ten or more counts support this clonotype. The chain uses TRBV20-1 and TRBJ1-1; TRBD1 aligns across 7 bases. The CDR3 runs 14 residues. V dropped 6 bases and J dropped 6; count of bases not matched to a gene: 13. Looked up from germline, CDR1 is DFQATT and CDR2 is SNEGSKA (reference sequence). The DNA for the CDR3 is TGCAGTGCCCGACAGGGTGGCGGCCGGCCTGAAGCTTTCTTT. Translating it yields CSARQGGGRPEAFF.

The rearrangement uses TRBV20-1 and TRBJ2-2; the D gene is possibly TRBD1 (6 bases). Germline V gene data show CDR1 as DFQATT and CDR2 as SNEGSKA (reference sequence). The V end lost 6 bases, the J end lost 4 bases, and 15 bases lay between the germline ends. The CDR3 runs 14 residues. Here the CDR3 DNA reads TGCAGTGCGACCGTACAGGGTTTCACCGGGGAGCTGTTTTTT. Its protein is CSATVQGFTGELFF.

The chain carries TRBV6-4 and TRBJ1-2; D is undetermined. V was trimmed by 7 bases and J by 7 bases, leaving 19 bases between them. CDR1 and CDR2 from the germline V gene are MRHNA and SNTAGT. This CDR3 spans 14 amino acids. The DNA of the CDR3 is TGTGCCAGCAAGTGGGTCGATCGCGCCGTTGGCTACACCTTC. It is translated as CASKWVDRAVGYTF.

This clonotype has at least ten counts. This rearrangement joins TRBV6-1 to TRBJ1-1; D ambiguous. CDR1 is MNHNS, CDR2 SASEGT, per germline. The CDR3 length is 13 residues. Trimming took 1 base from V and 10 from J, leaving 13 bases between them. CDR3: CASSEVYGWGAFF. The CDR3 DNA is TGTGCCAGCAGTGAAGTTTACGGCTGGGGAGCTTTCTTT.

In its sample, this clonotype was seen a few times. The rearrangement joins TRBV20-1 to TRBJ1-6, with D perhaps TRBD1 (6 bases). The CDR3 loop spans 13 amino acids. Looked up from germline, CDR1 is DFQATT and CDR2 is SNEGSKA (reference sequence). V lost 5 bases and J 7 bases, leaving 12 bases between the germline ends. CDR3 in DNA: TGCAGTGCTGGACAGTTATTGAATTCACCCCTCCACTTT. Amino acids: CSAGQLLNSPLHF.

There are many counts of this clonotype. The chain recombines TRBV28 with TRBJ2-1; TRBD2 matches 9 bases. The trim removed 8 bases at V and 0 bases at J, leaving 11 bases unmatched. CDR1 MDHEN and CDR2 SYDVKM come from the germline V gene. CDR3 length: 17 amino acids. CDR3 loop: CASSALMRGGSYNEQFF. The CDR3 region has the DNA TGTGCCAGCTCTGCCTTGATGCGGGGGGGCTCCTACAATGAGCAGTTCTTC.

This clonotype was observed at least ten times. This chain joins TRBV11-2 and TRBJ2-5, with a weak D call TRBD2 (5 bases). This CDR3 spans 15 amino acids. Trimming took 5 bases from V and 5 from J, leaving 18 bases between them. Germline lookup yields CDR1 SGHAT and CDR2 FQNNGV. In DNA form, the CDR3 reads TGTGCCAGCAGCCCCCTACAACGGGGTGGGGAGACCCAGTACTTC. Protein product: CASSPLQRGGETQYF.

This clonotype was detected only a few times. V gene TRBV14 combines with J gene TRBJ1-2; tentative D call: TRBD1 (5 bases). CDR3 length equals 14 residues. Germline CDR1 is SGHDN and CDR2 is FVKESK. Trimming stripped 1 base from V and 7 bases from J, with 13 bases between. The DNA of the CDR3 is TGTGCCAGCAGCCAAGGGGGGACCCCATCTGGCTACACCTTC. Its protein is CASSQGGTPSGYTF.

V is TRBV19 and J is TRBJ2-7; perhaps D is TRBD1 or TRBD2 (5 bases each). This CDR3 comprises 12 residues. Trimming took 3 bases from V and 6 from J, leaving 9 bases between them. The germline CDR1 and CDR2 sequences are LNHDA and SQIVND (reference sequence). In DNA, the CDR3 is TGTGCCAGTAGTATGAGAGGGGTCGAGCAGTACTTC. Translated, it gives CASSMRGVEQYF.

This clonotype was recorded at least ten times. The chain carries TRBV20-1 and TRBJ1-1, with 9 nucleotides matching TRBD1. This CDR3 has 12 residues. Germline CDR1 reads DFQATT; CDR2 reads SNEGSKA (reference sequence). Unmatched junction bases numbered 3, after V lost 6 bases and J lost 4 bases. The CDR3 is CSARDRATEAFF. CDR3 nucleotide sequence: TGCAGTGCCAGGGACAGGGCCACTGAAGCTTTCTTT.

At least ten counts were recorded for this clonotype. The chain uses TRBV7-9 and TRBJ2-2; D is possibly TRBD2 (6 bases). Looked up from germline, CDR1 is SEHNR and CDR2 is FQNEAQ (reference sequence). V was trimmed by 0 bases and J by 8 bases, leaving 10 bases between them. This CDR3 comprises 14 residues. The CDR3 reads CASSLAGGAGELFF. DNA for the CDR3: TGTGCCAGCAGCTTAGCCGGAGGGGCGGGGGAGCTGTTTTTT.

This clonotype appeared many times. The chain is built from TRBV11-2 and TRBJ1-6; D is ambiguous. With 0 bases removed from V and 8 bases from J, the gap between germline ends came to 11 bases. The germline gives CDR1 SGHAT, CDR2 FQNNGV. This CDR3 region has 15 residues. CDR3 sequence: CASSLDPRTHSPLHF. In DNA, the CDR3 is TGTGCCAGCAGCTTAGATCCCCGGACGCATTCACCCCTCCACTTT.

The V gene is TRBV24-1, the J gene TRBJ2-3, with D perhaps matching TRBD1 or TRBD2 (7 bases each). Germline V lookup: CDR1 KGHDR, CDR2 SFDVKD. The V end lost 6 bases, the J end lost 2 bases, and 11 bases lay between the germline ends. This CDR3 is built from 14 residues. The CDR3: CATSQGGNTDTQYF. The DNA for the CDR3 is TGTGCCACCAGTCAGGGGGGGAACACAGATACGCAGTATTTT.

This clonotype was detected a few times. V usage is TRBV13 and J usage is TRBJ2-3; 12 bases fit TRBD2. V lost 3 bases, J lost 5 bases, and 6 bases stayed unmatched. The length of the CDR3 is 16 residues. Germline V gene lookup returns CDR1 PRHDT and CDR2 FYEKMQ (reference sequence). CDR3 nucleotides: TGTGCCAGCAGCTTTTCGACTAGCGGGAGAGGAGATACGCAGTATTTT. Residues: CASSFSTSGRGDTQYF.

This clonotype occurred many times. This chain uses TRBV7-8 with TRBJ2-7, with D unresolved. Between the trimmed V and J ends, which lost 2 bases and 3 bases, there was a span of 5 bases. CDR1 is SGHVS and CDR2 is FQNEAQ in the germline V gene. CDR3 size: 12 residues. The CDR3 bases are TGTGCCAGCAGCTTATCCTTCTACGAGCAGTACTTC. Translating gives CASSLSFYEQYF.

There are many counts of this clonotype. The chain is built from TRBV18 and TRBJ2-1, with D perhaps matching TRBD1 or TRBD2 (5 bases each). Germline-derived CDR1 and CDR2 are KGHSH and LQKENI. This CDR3 comprises 16 residues. The V gene lost 5 bases and the J gene lost 6 bases, with 20 bases spanning the gap. CDR3 sequence (DNA): TGTGCCAGCTCAAGACTCCGGGACCCAGTTTCCAATGAGCAGTTCTTC. Amino acids: CASSRLRDPVSNEQFF. Drawing the rest from reference TRBV18 and TRBJ2-1, the complete variable domain is NAGVMQNPRHLVRRRGQEARLRCSPMKGHSHVYWYRQLPEEGLKFMVYLQKENIIDESGMPKERFSAEFPKEGPSILRIQQVVRGDSAAYFCASSRLRDPVSNEQFFGPGTRLTVL.

The sample holds many counts of this clonotype. The rearrangement links TRBV12-3 or TRBV12-4 to TRBJ1-5; no reliable D call. CDR3 length equals 13 residues. The V gene lost 3 bases and the J gene lost 4 bases, with 7 bases spanning the gap. The CDR3, as DNA: TGTGCCAGCAGTTTGGAAAGGAATCAGCCCCAGCATTTT. Protein sequence: CASSLERNQPQHF.

This clonotype was detected a few times. This CDR3 is CASSLNRVGNRGGGYTF. CDR3 nucleotide sequence: TGTGCCAGCAGCTTAAATCGGGTGGGAAATCGAGGGGGTGGCTACACCTTC. J is TRBJ1-2 and V is TRBV7-2, with TRBD1 as a possible D gene (6 bases). This CDR3 spans 17 amino acids. Deletions cut 2 bases from V and 7 bases from J, with 23 bases between. Germline V gene sequence: CDR1 SGHTA, CDR2 FQGNSA.

J is TRBJ1-6 and V is TRBV12-3 or TRBV12-4; 9 bases are a match to TRBD1. The CDR3 spans 15 residues. J lost 7 bases, V lost 3 bases, and 4 bases had no gene match. CDR3 amino acids: CASSFGDRENSPLHF. The DNA for the CDR3 is TGTGCCAGCAGTTTTGGGGACAGGGAAAATTCACCCCTCCACTTT.